This record looks at one T cell receptor (beta chain) sequence and its context. CDR1 and CDR2 from the germline V gene are ENHRY and SYGVKD. The ends were cut back, 2 bases at V and 2 bases at J, with 14 bases in the middle. The CDR3 totals 16 residues. The data belong to a study of blood T cell repertoires in COVID-19. Study overall: COVID-19 samples from acute and convalescent phases originated in the United States, Italy and Spain. In each case, the material was cDNA or gDNA derived from T cells, B-cell-depleted T cells, or PBMCs.

Per the original data handling: The assay estimated nucleated cells by amplifying reference gene primers. Libraries were prepared by immunoSEQ multiplex PCR; TCRdb keeps only in-frame clonotypes and omits some of them. V, J and clone size are those of that table, while D and trimming were read from the DNA. The data contain over 200,000 clones, over 65% of them singletons. The TCR originated in a woman aged 80 or over with acute or convalescent COVID-19. This chain links TRBV10-3 with TRBJ2-3; weak D call: TRBD1 (5 bases). The specimen sequenced was peripheral blood. This chain's CDR3 is CAISEPQGFLTDTQYF. The CDR3 nucleotides read TGTGCCATCAGTGAGCCGCAGGGTTTCCTCACAGATACGCAGTATTTT.